The subject of this entry is one T cell receptor (beta chain). Losses at the gene ends were 2 bases for V and 2 bases for J; bases not matched to a gene: 14. CDR1 and CDR2 from the germline V gene are PRHDT and FYEKMQ (reference sequence). The CDR3 covers 19 residues. Random hexamers primed reverse transcription of about 0.45 to 1 ug RNA. TCRdb re-called the immunoSEQ multiplex PCR reads through MiXCR, storing one row per CDR3 protein. The sample contains about 150,000 distinct CDR3 sequences, around 95% of which appear only once. This specimen belongs to a study of CD8 T cells in Susac syndrome. Sample: CD8+ T cells from PBMCs. The sequence came from a human donor with multiple sclerosis. J is TRBJ2-3 and V is TRBV13, with TRBD2 identical over 9 bases. CDR3 amino acids: CASSLQSGERGDLTDTQYF. The CDR3 nucleotides are TGTGCCAGCAGCTTACAATCGGGAGAGCGGGGGGACCTCACAGATACGCAGTATTTT.